The following is a T cell receptor (beta chain) sequence with its context. The antigen it recognizes is unknown. Per-nucleotide qualities are absent, and no much larger clonotype sits a single base away. Libraries were prepared through the immunoSEQ multiplex PCR assay. The multiplex PCR relied on a mix of 60 forward primers for TCR Vbeta segments and 13 reverse primers for TCR Jbeta segments. The CDR3 region of rearranged TCR beta genes was amplified from genomic DNA with a multiplex PCR assay. On the Illumina HiSeq System, the amplified TCR beta libraries were sequenced as 87-base-pair reads. In the paper's pipeline: A later analysis counted about 82 million unique TCR beta chains across the 650 to 700 repertoires, and some 11 million of these chains were shared by at least two donors. Raw reads were error-corrected and collapsed into unique sequences by a nearest-neighbor algorithm in which closely related sequences were merged to remove PCR and sequencing errors. CDR3 sequences were aligned to IMGT reference sequences to assign V, D and J gene segments. For a sequence to be retained, at least a six-nucleotide match to both a V gene segment and a J gene segment was required. A rearrangement was called productive if the CDR3 had no stop codons and remained in frame with V and J, and every other rearrangement was called non-productive. Following IMGT convention, CDR3 was defined as the stretch from the second conserved V-encoded cysteine to the conserved J-encoded phenylalanine. Sequences without an unambiguous match to a single V gene segment were excluded from the earlier analysis of about 640 of the donors. An earlier analysis of around 600 of the donors classified V segments as functional when productive rearrangements were above 56.7% and as segregating when the standard deviation between donors was above 5%. A statistical classification framework was built to diagnose cytomegalovirus status from the catalog of TCR beta chain sequences. A later analysis assigned V and J genes by comparing TCR nucleotide sequences with IMGT/GENE-DB human TR gene sequences. A later analysis assigned CDR3 sequences and most-parsimonious VDJ recombination scenarios with the TCRdist pipeline. In a later analysis, each TCR beta chain was defined by its CDR3 amino acid sequence together with its V-gene family, and reads lacking a unique V-gene family were excluded. A later analysis removed 500 to 650 highly shared, low-generation-probability nucleotide sequences to deal with suspected cross-contamination and a sequencing artifact. A later analysis calculated a clonal expansion index for each public chain from normalized within-repertoire ranks of inferred template counts. In a later analysis, generation probabilities were computed using a VDJ recombination model fitted to out-of-frame rearrangements, and the results were checked against IGoR. In a later analysis, hypergeometric tests were used to score TCR-TCR, TCR-HLA and TCR-CMV co-occurrence, with a repertoire-size bias correction applied to TCR pairs. To estimate false discovery rates, a later analysis permuted the HLA or CMV assignments 20 times. In a later analysis, co-occurring TCRs were grouped using DBSCAN, with TCRdist sequence similarity added in when clustering inside HLA-allele-positive subsets. Repertoires with fewer than 30,000 or more than 120,000 public chains were left out of co-occurrence clustering, as were a handful of repertoires with anomalous nucleotide sharing. Sourced from immuneACCESS, this table was stored by TCRdb with only in-frame sequences that have V and J called. A share of the clones is absent; for the studies checked, an unresolved V gene accounts for under half, and the remainder has no known explanation. The D gene and trimming were derived from the DNA, and the V and J assignments and clone size from that table. The sample table contains roughly 150,000 clones; only one count was recorded for 80% to 90% of them. The top ten clones comprise about 2.5% of the sample.

The record originates from a study of cytomegalovirus exposure and HLA in healthy donors (dated 2017 in TCRdb). With respect to the entire study: An earlier analysis of approximately 640 of the donors reported approximately 270 Gb of sequence data and roughly 110 million unique TCR beta sequences from 150 million to 200 million T cells. Roughly 300 gigabases of sequencing data and around 90 million unique TCR sequences made up an early release that covered 500 to 650 HLA-typed donors. Among the approximately 420 genotyped donors, more than 70% belonged to the genetic ancestry cluster associated with self-reported Caucasian donors. The study aimed to test whether signatures of past pathogen exposure could be identified by cataloging public T cell receptors. Using immunosequencing, the study profiled T cell repertoires from fewer than 850 subjects and related those repertoires to cytomegalovirus serostatus. Along with the approximately 620-subject first cohort, a separate validation cohort of over a hundred different subjects was used. To predict cytomegalovirus infection status, the study combined high-throughput TCR immunosequencing, statistical association of individual TCRs with disease status, and machine learning. A later analysis re-examined previously published TCR beta repertoires from roughly 650 donors and added high-resolution HLA genotyping to investigate patterns of TCR occurrence. In the later analysis, no new phenotypic data were used to find candidate immune exposures; instead, reliance was placed on TCR beta sequences and their occurrence across donors. An earlier analysis of around 580 of the donors used high-throughput TCR beta sequencing to judge whether each TCR beta V gene segment behaved as functional or pseudogenic. Donor age, sex, ethnicity and CMV serostatus were collected together with the repertoire data. A later genetic analysis took genome-wide SNP genotypes for about 55% of the 666 donors and used that subset as a discovery cohort. All discovery cohort repertoires had been generated on a single sequencing platform. HLA typing included class I and class II loci at four-digit resolution. Typing coverage varied by locus: roughly 629-640 donors for A, B, C, DRB1 and DQB1; more than 500 for DQA1; over 600 for DPA1; around 450 for DPB1. Several DR-DQ haplotypes were handled as single units for association and clustering, since linkage in the cohort was strong. On average, 235,054 unique TCR beta nucleotide sequences were sequenced per donor among fewer than 500 genotyped donors of the cohort, with approximately 18% of those sequences being non-productive. Broader findings and caveats from the paper: Three of the identified cytomegalovirus-associated TCR beta chains were confirmed in vitro to be specific for cytomegalovirus antigens. The 87-base-pair reads could not distinguish some IMGT-functional V segments, including TRBV6-2 and TRBV6-3, so those segments were excluded. Cytomegalovirus status was reported to be diagnosed by the classifier with high specificity and sensitivity in both the original and validation cohorts. In a later analysis, the rate of TCR association differed among HLA loci, with DRB1 alleles having the most associated TCRs and HLA-C alleles having the fewest. In a later genetic analysis, fewer N-insertions in productive TCRs were reported among donors in an Asian-associated ancestry cluster than the approximately 710-donor mean. Immune exposure information for the cohort was limited to CMV serostatus. Correlated functional status among segregating V segments might reflect linkage disequilibrium, but an unknown experimental factor could not be ruled out. Specific HLA alleles were associated with 16,951 TCR beta sequences at a false discovery rate of 0.05 in a later analysis. The presence/absence analyses assumed that sequencing depth was roughly uniform across donors, and that assumption may not be true. Because counts were too low, about 18 rarely observed V segments, including chromosome 9 orphons, were left out of the earlier analysis of some 640 of the donors. V-gene and J-gene trimming of TCR beta chains was associated with a missense DCLRE1C variant in a later genetic analysis, and the association was replicated in an independent cohort. In an earlier analysis of approximately 590 of the donors, most TCR beta V segments were observed in productive rearrangements about 87% or about 30% of the time, broadly matching IMGT annotations. A group of highly shared sequence variants was considered likely to be a technical artifact of the sequencing pipeline. A later analysis found that most CMV-associated TCR beta chains appeared HLA-restricted, with HLA associations seemingly driven largely by CMV exposure. Most TCR sequences were seen in very few donors, while some public TCRs were found in many individuals. A later analysis reported that several top co-occurrence clusters appeared linked to parvovirus B19, influenza, CMV and Epstein-Barr virus. The study gave a list of under 200 TCR beta chains associated with cytomegalovirus. Because HLA typing was unavailable for some donors at each locus, only the typed subset was used in association tests. Assigning TCR associations to individual alleles was difficult when HLA alleles, especially DR and DQ, strongly co-occurred. A further reported finding was that TCR beta sequences accurately predicted the HLA-A and HLA-B alleles for most subjects in the first cohort. The authors suggested that the approach could potentially be extended to other disease states and immunological phenotypes. In a later analysis, HLA-associated TCR beta chains were found to be more clonally expanded and to have lower generation probabilities than equally common non-associated chains. The cohort was sequenced for TCR beta chains only, and without alpha or paired-chain data the features that could be detected were limited.

The cohort consisted of some 730 healthy bone marrow donors. All cohort members were sampled while nominally healthy, although unrecorded immune exposures were likely present. The donor was CMV seropositive and belonged to the group of around 300 seropositive cohort members. Every donor gave a peripheral blood sample, and the peripheral blood mononuclear cells from that sample were used for TCR beta sequencing. Genomic DNA extraction from the blood cell samples was performed with the Qiagen DNeasy Blood Extraction Kit. Taken from cysteine to phenylalanine, the CDR3 has 15 residues. The kept DNA is CDR3 alone, 45 bases in frame from the first base. Cut back by 3 bases and 0 bases, the V and J ends lie 12 bases apart. As encoded in the germline V gene (reference sequence), CDR1 is GTSNPN while CDR2 is SVGIG.

The chain employs TRBV30 and TRBJ1-3; D gene: possibly TRBD1, on 5 matching bases. The TCR originated in a man aged 30 to 45 in good health and CMV-seropositive. The sample taken for sequencing was PBMCs. The CDR3 reads as follows: CAWRRDRASGNTIYF. The nucleotides are TGTGCCTGGAGGAGAGACAGAGCCTCTGGAAACACCATATATTTT.